The TCR beta chain under discussion was sequenced for a study of blood T cell repertoires in COVID-19 (dated by TCRdb to the early 2020s). In terms of the full investigation: Samples covering the acute and convalescent phases of COVID-19 were provided by collaborators in the United States, Italy and Spain. The prospective study material was composed of cDNA or gDNA derived from T cells, B-cell-depleted T cells, or PBMCs. Deeply sampled blood TCRbeta repertoires from subjects exposed to, actively infected with, or recovered from COVID-19 were included in the dataset. The repertoires were released in a freely available public database intended as a resource for research on the immune response to SARS-CoV-2. The samples were drawn from the first 160 participants of the ongoing ImmuneRACE study and from about 1,200 subjects provided by 6 global collaborators. Sample metadata almost always included a de-identified subject ID, COVID-19 status, age in years and sex. Where available, HLA class I and class II types were obtained from metadata supplied by the sample provider rather than from assay-based typing.

The immunoSEQ Assay, a bias-controlled multiplex PCR, was used to amplify TCRbeta CDR3 regions from genomic DNA. In the original analysis: Nucleated cell counts per sample were estimated from amplification of reference gene primers within the assay. To quantify the absolute abundance of each unique TCRbeta CDR3 rearrangement, sequence reads were collapsed and filtered. Productive Simpson clonality was computed per sample as the square root of Simpson's diversity index over productive rearrangements. TCRdb carries this immuneACCESS record with in-frame sequences only. Its versions omit some clonotypes, under half of them owing to an unresolved V gene in the studies checked, with the rest unexplained. V and J calls and clone size are copied from that table; D and trimming were computed from the DNA. This sample gives roughly 100,000 clones in total; 69% of them show up just once. The ten largest account for about 5.9% of the sample.

This clone was seen only once. Its cognate antigen has yet to be identified. One base away there is no much larger clone; base qualities are not given. General findings and caveats noted by the study authors: The quantity of clinical and demographic metadata differed by source and by participant and was supplied without curation.

Reading from cysteine to phenylalanine, the CDR3 counts 12 amino acids. Here the CDR3 DNA is all that survives: 36 bases in frame from base 1. The germline V gene (reference sequence) supplies CDR1 SEHNR and CDR2 FQNEAQ. For this chain, trimming is 5 bases at the V end and 13 bases at the J end, and the number of junction bases without a gene match is 7. Each collaborating institution followed its own protocols to collect whole blood in K2EDTA tubes. For TCRbeta analysis, collaborators shipped samples as frozen whole blood, isolated PBMCs, or DNA extracted from either of those sample types. The TCR originated in an elderly man with acute or convalescent COVID-19. This receptor chain uses TRBV7-9 and TRBJ2-1, with 8 central nucleotides matching TRBD1. The sample was peripheral blood. This receptor has the CDR3 CASSPGQGLQFF. The DNA is TGTGCCAGCAGCCCCGGACAGGGATTACAGTTCTTC. The full variable domain, completed from the reference TRBV7-9 and TRBJ2-1 proteins outside the CDR3, reads DTGVSQNPRHKITKRGQNVTFRCDPISEHNRLYWYRQTLGQGPEFLTYFQNEAQLEKSRLLSDRFSAERPKGSFSTLEIQRTEQGDSAMYLCASSPGQGLQFFGPGTRLTVL.